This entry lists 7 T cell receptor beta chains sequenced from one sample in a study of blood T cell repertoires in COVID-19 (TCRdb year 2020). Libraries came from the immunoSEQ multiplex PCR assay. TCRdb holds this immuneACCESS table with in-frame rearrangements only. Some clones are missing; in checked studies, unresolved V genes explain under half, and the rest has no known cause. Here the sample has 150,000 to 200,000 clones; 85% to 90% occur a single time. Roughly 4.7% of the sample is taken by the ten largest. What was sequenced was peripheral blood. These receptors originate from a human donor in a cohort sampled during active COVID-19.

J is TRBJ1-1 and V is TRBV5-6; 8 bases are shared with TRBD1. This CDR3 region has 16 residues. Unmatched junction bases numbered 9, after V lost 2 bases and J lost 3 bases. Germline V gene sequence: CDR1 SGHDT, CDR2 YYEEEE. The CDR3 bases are TGTGCCAGCAGCTTCCAGGGGGCCATCTGGGACACTGAAGCTTTCTTT. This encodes CASSFQGAIWDTEAFF. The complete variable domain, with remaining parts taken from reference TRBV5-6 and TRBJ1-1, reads DAGVTQSPTHLIKTRGQQVTLRCSPKSGHDTVSWYQQALGQGPQFIFQYYEEEERQRGNFPDRFSGHQFPNYSSELNVNALLLGDSALYLCASSFQGAIWDTEAFFGQGTRLTVV.

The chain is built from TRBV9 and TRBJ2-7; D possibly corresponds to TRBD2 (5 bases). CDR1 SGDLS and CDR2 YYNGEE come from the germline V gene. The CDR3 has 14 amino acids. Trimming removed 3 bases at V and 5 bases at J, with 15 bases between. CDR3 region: CASSARYSGDEQYF. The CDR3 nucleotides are TGTGCCAGCAGCGCCAGGTACTCCGGGGACGAGCAGTACTTC.

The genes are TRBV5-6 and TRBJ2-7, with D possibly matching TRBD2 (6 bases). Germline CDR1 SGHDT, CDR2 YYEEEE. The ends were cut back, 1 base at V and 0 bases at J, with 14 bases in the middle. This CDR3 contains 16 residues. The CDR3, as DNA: TGTGCCAGCAGCTTGTTGACGGGAGAGGGCTCCTACGAGCAGTACTTC. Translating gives CASSLLTGEGSYEQYF.

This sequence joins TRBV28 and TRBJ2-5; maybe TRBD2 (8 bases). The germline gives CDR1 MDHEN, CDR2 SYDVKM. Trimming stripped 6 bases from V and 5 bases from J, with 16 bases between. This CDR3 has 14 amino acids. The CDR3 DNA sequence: TGTGCCAGCAGCCCGGGAGGGGGCCAGGAGACCCAGTACTTC. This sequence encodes CASSPGGGQETQYF. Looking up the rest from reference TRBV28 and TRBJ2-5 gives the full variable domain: DVKVTQSSRYLVKRTGEKVFLECVQDMDHENMFWYRQDPGLGLRLIYFSYDVKMKEKGDIPEGYSVSREKKERFSLILESASTNQTSMYLCASSPGGGQETQYFGPGTRLLVL.

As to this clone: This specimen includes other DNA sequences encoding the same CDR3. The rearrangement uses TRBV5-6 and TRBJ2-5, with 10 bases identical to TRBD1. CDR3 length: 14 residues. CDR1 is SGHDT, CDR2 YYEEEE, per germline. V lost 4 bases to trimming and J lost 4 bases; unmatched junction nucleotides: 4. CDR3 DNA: TGTGCCAGCAGCCTGACAGGGGGCGGAGAGACCCAGTACTTC. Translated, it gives CASSLTGGGETQYF.

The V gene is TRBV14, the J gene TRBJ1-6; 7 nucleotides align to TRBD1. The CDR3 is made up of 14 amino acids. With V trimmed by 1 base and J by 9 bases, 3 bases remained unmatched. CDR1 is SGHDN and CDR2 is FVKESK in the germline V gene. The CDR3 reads CASSQGTGFSPLHF. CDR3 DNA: TGTGCCAGCAGCCAAGGGACAGGTTTTTCACCCCTCCACTTT.

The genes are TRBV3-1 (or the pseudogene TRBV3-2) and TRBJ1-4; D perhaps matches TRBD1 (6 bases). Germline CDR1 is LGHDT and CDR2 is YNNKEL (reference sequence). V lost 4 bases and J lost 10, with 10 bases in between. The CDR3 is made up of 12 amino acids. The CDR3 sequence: CASSRGGGKLFF. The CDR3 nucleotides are TGTGCCAGCAGCCGAGGGGGGGGAAAACTGTTTTTT.